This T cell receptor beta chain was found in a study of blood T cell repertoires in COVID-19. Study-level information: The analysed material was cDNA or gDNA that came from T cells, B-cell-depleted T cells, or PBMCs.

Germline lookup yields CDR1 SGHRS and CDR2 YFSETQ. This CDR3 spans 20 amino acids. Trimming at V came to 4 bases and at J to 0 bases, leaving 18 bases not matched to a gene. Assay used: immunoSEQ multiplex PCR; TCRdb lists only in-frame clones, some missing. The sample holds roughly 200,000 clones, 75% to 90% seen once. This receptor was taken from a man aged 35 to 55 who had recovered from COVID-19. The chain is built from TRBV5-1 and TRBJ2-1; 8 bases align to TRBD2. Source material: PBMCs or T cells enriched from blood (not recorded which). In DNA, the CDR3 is TGCGCCAGCAGCATAGGGGCCCTAGCGGGCTCTTATAGCTCCTACAATGAGCAGTTCTTC. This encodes CASSIGALAGSYSSYNEQFF. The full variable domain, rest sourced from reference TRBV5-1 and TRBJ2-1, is KAGVTQTPRYLIKTRGQQVTLSCSPISGHRSVSWYQQTPGQGLQFLFEYFSETQRNKGNFPGRFSGRQFSNSRSEMNVSTLELGDSALYLCASSIGALAGSYSSYNEQFFGPGTRLTVL.